The rows below give T cell receptor beta chains drawn from one sample of a study of cytomegalovirus exposure and HLA in healthy donors. This table comes from immunoSEQ multiplex PCR, and its TCRdb copy is limited to in-frame clones, with some not included. The data show around 170,000 clones, over 75% seen once. Sequencing was carried out using PBMCs. All receptors come from a woman between 45 and 65 years old in good health and CMV-seropositive. Each CDR3 is given with its conserved first and last residue. D genes are given only for firm matches. Rows may omit the clone size; those that give it use once, few, many or a size class.

v_call	j_call	d_call	clone_size	cdr3_aa	cdr3_nt
TRBV27	TRBJ2-5	.	few	CASSLRERYGETQYF	TGTGCCAGCAGTTTAAGAGAGCGCTACGGAGAGACCCAGTACTTC
TRBV6-1	TRBJ2-1	TRBD2	.	CASSVRRRAGNYNEQFF	TGTGCCAGCAGTGTTCGTCGTAGAGCGGGAAACTACAATGAGCAGTTCTTC
TRBV4-3	TRBJ1-4	TRBD1	.	CASSQDYGQVEKLFF	TGCGCCAGCAGCCAAGATTACGGACAGGTCGAAAAACTGTTTTTT
TRBV18	TRBJ1-6	TRBD1	once	CASSPSQGVVGNSPLHF	TGTGCCAGCTCACCTTCACAGGGGGTGGTTGGTAATTCACCCCTCCACTTT
TRBV9	TRBJ2-5	TRBD1	.	CASSPDRGTQYF	TGTGCCAGCAGCCCAGACAGGGGGACCCAGTACTTC
TRBV28	TRBJ2-7	TRBD1	.	CASSRAGQGAWEQYF	TGTGCCAGCAGTAGAGCGGGACAGGGGGCTTGGGAGCAGTACTTC
TRBV7-6	TRBJ1-1	.	few	CASSAVPGDTEAFF	TGTGCCAGCAGCGCGGTACCGGGGGACACTGAAGCTTTCTTT
TRBV29-1	TRBJ1-2	.	.	CSVGVGQGYGYTF	TGCAGCGTTGGGGTGGGGCAAGGCTATGGCTACACCTTC
TRBV28	TRBJ1-2	.	.	CASSFDYRDYGYTF	TGTGCCAGCAGTTTCGACTACAGAGACTATGGCTACACCTTC
TRBV28	TRBJ1-2	TRBD1	.	CASSIAQGASGYTF	TGTGCCAGCAGTATCGCACAGGGGGCGAGTGGCTACACCTTC
TRBV6-5	TRBJ2-5	.	.	CASSYSYSQETQYF	TGTGCCAGCAGTTACTCATACAGTCAAGAGACCCAGTACTTC
TRBV4-2	TRBJ1-2	.	.	CASSQDPSYGYTF	TGTGCCAGCAGCCAAGATCCGAGCTATGGCTACACCTTC
TRBV7-9	TRBJ1-2	.	.	CASSPRSNYGYTF	TGTGCCAGCAGCCCTAGATCCAACTATGGCTACACCTTC
TRBV11-3	TRBJ2-1	.	.	CASSFAVAREQFF	TGTGCCAGCAGCTTTGCGGTAGCTCGTGAGCAGTTCTTC
TRBV7-7	TRBJ2-5	.	.	CASSSVSGDSQETQYF	TGTGCTAGCAGTTCCGTCTCGGGGGACAGTCAAGAGACCCAGTACTTC
TRBV30	TRBJ2-3	TRBD2	.	CAWSVGLVSRTDTQYF	TGTGCCTGGAGTGTGGGACTAGTCTCCCGCACAGATACGCAGTATTTT
TRBV18	TRBJ2-2	.	.	CASSPRLQQGKLRAGELFF	TGTGCCAGCTCACCGCGCCTCCAACAGGGAAAGTTGAGGGCCGGGGAGCTGTTTTTT
TRBV6-1	TRBJ2-3	TRBD1	.	CASSDWDRVRSTDTQYF	TGTGCCAGCAGTGATTGGGACAGGGTTCGGAGCACAGATACGCAGTATTTT
TRBV28	TRBJ1-5	TRBD1	.	CASSTRTGSFNENQPQHF	TGTGCCAGCAGTACCAGGACAGGGAGCTTTAACGAGAATCAGCCCCAGCATTTT
TRBV14	TRBJ1-6	.	once	CASSQVAPFSYNSPLHF	TGTGCCAGCAGCCAAGTGGCCCCCTTCTCCTATAATTCACCCCTCCACTTT
TRBV5-8	TRBJ1-1	TRBD1	.	CASSGHGTASEAFF	TGTGCCAGCAGCGGACACGGGACAGCCTCTGAAGCTTTCTTT
TRBV18	TRBJ2-1	.	.	CASSTQQDNEQFF	TGTGCCAGCTCAACTCAGCAGGACAATGAGCAGTTCTTC
TRBV7-3	TRBJ2-2	TRBD1	.	CASSLSPDRGLSGELFF	TGTGCCAGCAGCTTAAGCCCGGACAGGGGATTGTCCGGGGAGCTGTTTTTT
TRBV9	TRBJ2-1	TRBD2	.	CASSGTSGVGYNEQFF	TGTGCCAGCAGCGGGACTAGCGGGGTGGGGTACAATGAGCAGTTCTTC
TRBV28	TRBJ2-4	.	.	CASRTGLSIQYF	TGTGCCAGCAGAACAGGGCTGAGCATTCAGTACTTC
TRBV7-9	TRBJ2-1	TRBD2	.	CASRRIAGGPSNEQFF	TGTGCCAGCAGGCGAATAGCGGGAGGGCCCTCGAACGAGCAGTTCTTC
TRBV27	TRBJ1-2	.	.	CASSPFDSLYGYTF	TGTGCCAGCAGTCCATTCGACAGCCTCTATGGCTACACCTTC
TRBV11-3	TRBJ2-3	.	.	CASSPGGTNVGDTQYF	TGTGCCAGCAGCCCTGGGGGGACCAACGTCGGAGATACGCAGTATTTT
TRBV7-9	TRBJ2-5	TRBD1	once	CASSLAGTEYQETQYF	TGTGCCAGCAGCTTAGCCGGGACAGAGTACCAAGAGACCCAGTACTTC
TRBV12-5	TRBJ2-5	TRBD2	.	CASGLGLAGEETQYF	TGTGCTAGTGGTCTGGGGCTAGCGGGGGAAGAGACCCAGTACTTC
TRBV19	TRBJ1-3	.	.	CASSISPPGAGNTIYF	TGTGCCAGTAGTATATCCCCCCCCGGGGCTGGAAACACCATATATTTT
TRBV7-3	TRBJ1-1	.	.	CASSLMAGDTEAFF	TGTGCCAGCAGCTTAATGGCAGGGGACACTGAAGCTTTCTTT
TRBV5-3	TRBJ1-1	TRBD1	.	CARNRQGPPYSRNTEAFF	TGTGCCAGAAACCGACAGGGCCCCCCGTACTCGAGGAACACTGAAGCTTTCTTT
TRBV2	TRBJ2-3	TRBD1	.	CASSGQGGADTQYF	TGTGCCAGCAGTGGACAGGGTGGGGCAGATACGCAGTATTTT
TRBV15	TRBJ1-5	TRBD1	.	CATSSPGQGIGQPQHF	TGTGCCACCAGCTCCCCGGGACAGGGGATAGGTCAGCCCCAGCATTTT
TRBV14	TRBJ2-1	.	.	CASSQDLRYNEQFF	TGTGCCAGCAGCCAAGATTTGAGATACAATGAGCAGTTCTTC
TRBV7-9	TRBJ2-7	TRBD1	.	CASSPDRALGNKQYF	TGTGCCAGCAGCCCGGACAGGGCTCTTGGAAATAAGCAGTACTTC
TRBV28	TRBJ2-5	.	.	CASRQGQTRETQYF	TGTGCCAGCAGGCAGGGCCAGACGCGAGAGACCCAGTACTTC
TRBV18	TRBJ1-6	TRBD1	.	CASSPTGERNSPLHF	TGTGCCAGCTCGCCGACAGGGGAGAGGAATTCACCCCTCCACTTT
TRBV10-3	TRBJ1-1	TRBD1	once	CAISEDRGSNTEAFF	TGTGCCATCAGTGAGGACAGGGGGTCGAACACTGAAGCTTTCTTT
TRBV28	TRBJ2-7	.	.	CASSPGTSQGPEQYF	TGTGCCAGCAGTCCAGGGACATCCCAAGGGCCCGAGCAGTACTTC
TRBV30	TRBJ1-1	.	.	CAWAHYTEAFF	TGTGCCTGGGCACATTACACTGAAGCTTTCTTT
TRBV19	TRBJ1-5	.	.	CASSILSGNQPQHF	TGTGCCAGTAGTATATTATCAGGGAATCAGCCCCAGCATTTT
TRBV2	TRBJ1-3	TRBD1	.	CASSSDRAGNTIYF	TGTGCCAGCAGTTCGGACAGGGCTGGAAACACCATATATTTT
TRBV6-6	TRBJ1-1	TRBD1	.	CASSVQGGTEAFF	TGTGCCAGCAGTGTACAGGGGGGTACTGAAGCTTTCTTT
TRBV28	TRBJ2-2	TRBD2	.	CASSLGLAGVGELFF	TGTGCCAGCAGTCTCGGACTAGCGGGAGTCGGGGAGCTGTTTTTT
TRBV6-6	TRBJ1-1	TRBD1	once	CASRSGTGVTEAFF	TGTGCCAGCAGATCCGGGACAGGGGTCACTGAAGCTTTCTTT
TRBV7-3	TRBJ2-3	.	.	CASSKGGTDTQYF	TGTGCCAGCAGCAAGGGGGGGACAGATACGCAGTATTTT
TRBV5-1	TRBJ1-2	.	.	CASSLSSAGNYGYTF	TGCGCCAGCAGCTTATCCTCGGCAGGGAACTATGGCTACACCTTC
TRBV21-1	TRBJ1-2	.	.	CASSKALEDREVF	TGTGCCAGCAGCAAAGCGCTCGAGGACAGGGAAGTCTTC
TRBV2	TRBJ2-1	.	.	CATLGGNEQFF	TGTGCCACTTTAGGGGGTAATGAGCAGTTCTTC
TRBV27	TRBJ1-1	TRBD1	.	CASSLRQGYTEAFF	TGTGCCAGCAGTCTTCGACAGGGGTACACTGAAGCTTTCTTT
TRBV28	TRBJ1-2	.	.	CAIPSERGYTF	TGTGCCATCCCCTCAGAAAGAGGCTACACCTTC
TRBV11-2	TRBJ2-7	.	.	CASSLRGASDYYEQYF	TGTGCCAGCAGCTTACGGGGGGCTAGCGATTATTACGAGCAGTACTTC
TRBV27	TRBJ2-7	TRBD2	.	CASKVWGRGSYEQYF	TGTGCCAGCAAAGTTTGGGGGAGGGGTTCCTACGAGCAGTACTTC
TRBV19	TRBJ1-2	.	.	CASSPPDWQANFYRDYGYTF	TGTGCCAGTAGCCCTCCCGATTGGCAGGCGAACTTCTACCGAGATTATGGCTACACCTTC
TRBV9	TRBJ1-1	TRBD1	.	CASSARDSRKGMNTEAFF	TGTGCCAGCAGCGCCCGGGACAGTCGGAAGGGGATGAACACTGAAGCTTTCTTT
TRBV5-6	TRBJ1-1	.	.	CASSLVQGRPEAFF	TGTGCCAGCAGCTTGGTACAGGGCCGCCCTGAAGCTTTCTTT